These 13 T cell receptor beta chains originate from one sample sequenced in a study of cytomegalovirus exposure and HLA in healthy donors. Use of 60 Vbeta and 13 Jbeta primers characterized the PCR. This table comes from immunoSEQ multiplex PCR, and its TCRdb copy is limited to in-frame clones, with some not included. The repertoire holds fewer than 150,000 clones, with around 81% as singletons. Sequences were obtained from PBMCs. Receptors originate from a middle-aged man in good health and CMV-seropositive.

The chain joins TRBV27 to TRBJ2-7; weak D call: TRBD1 (5 bases). Germline lookup yields CDR1 MNHEY and CDR2 SMNVEV (reference sequence). V gave up 6 bases and J gave up 2 bases, with 11 bases separating them. The CDR3 spans 13 residues. In DNA form, the CDR3 reads TGTGCCAGCAGCAGGACGGACACCTACGAGCAGTACTTC. Its protein is CASSRTDTYEQYF.

The V and J genes are TRBV7-2 and TRBJ1-4; 8 positions match TRBD1. Germline V gene lookup returns CDR1 SGHTA and CDR2 FQGNSA. The ends lost 5 bases at V and 6 bases at J; junction bases unmatched: 8. This CDR3 is 15 amino acids long. CDR3 nucleotides: TGTGCCAGCAGCCCGGAGACAGGGGTTTATGAAAAACTGTTTTTT. The encoded protein is CASSPETGVYEKLFF.

The gene calls are TRBV25-1 and TRBJ2-6; D might be TRBD1 (5 bases). This CDR3 has 14 amino acids. CDR1 is MGHDK, CDR2 SYGVNS, per germline. V was pared by 5 bases and J by 1 base, with 6 bases between. CDR3 sequence reads: CASSKGSGANVLTF. CDR3 nucleotide sequence: TGTGCCAGCAGTAAGGGGTCTGGGGCCAACGTCCTGACTTTC.

This chain connects TRBV15 to TRBJ2-5, with D maybe TRBD1 (7 bases). CDR1 is LNHNV and CDR2 is YYDKDF in the germline V gene (reference sequence). The CDR3 runs 16 residues. Trimming took 1 base from V and 1 from J, leaving 13 bases between them. The CDR3 loop is CATSRVRGTVQETQYF. The CDR3 DNA reads TGTGCCACCAGCAGAGTTCGGGGGACAGTCCAAGAGACCCAGTACTTC.

The chain joins TRBV27 to TRBJ1-2, with 8 bases fitting TRBD1. Germline lookup yields CDR1 MNHEY and CDR2 SMNVEV (reference sequence). The CDR3 consists of 15 residues. The ends lost 6 bases at V and 7 bases at J; junction bases unmatched: 13. CDR3: CASSLSGQDFAGYTF. The DNA of the CDR3 is TGTGCCAGCAGCCTCTCGGGACAGGATTTTGCTGGCTACACCTTC.

The chain employs TRBV5-1 and TRBJ2-1, with D unresolved. There are 14 residues in the CDR3. The germline V gene encodes CDR1 SGHRS and CDR2 YFSETQ. The germline V and J ends were trimmed by 2 bases and 8 bases, with 14 bases remaining between them. The CDR3 spells CASSLPTGFDEQFF. The CDR3 DNA reads as TGCGCCAGCAGCTTACCTACGGGTTTCGATGAGCAGTTCTTC.

This clone showed up just a few times. The genes are TRBV2 and TRBJ2-3; TRBD2 matches 16 bases. Germline loops: CDR1 SNHLY, CDR2 FYNNEI. Trimming at V came to 6 bases and at J to 4 bases, leaving 4 bases not matched to a gene. The CDR3 has 16 amino acids. The CDR3 sequence: CASRGTSGREADTQYF. The DNA of the CDR3 is TGTGCCAGCAGGGGGACTAGCGGGAGGGAGGCAGATACGCAGTATTTT.

In nucleotides, the CDR3 is TGTGCCAGCAGCTTTAGGGGTTATGGCTACACCTTC. Translating gives CASSFRGYGYTF. This rearrangement joins TRBV11-2 to TRBJ1-2; weak D call: TRBD1 (5 bases). In germline, CDR1 is SGHAT, CDR2 FQNNGV. The CDR3 contains 12 residues. V was trimmed by 3 bases and J by 5 bases, leaving 7 bases between them.

The chain couples TRBV6-1 to TRBJ1-1; D is ambiguous. Deletions cut 6 bases from V and 3 bases from J, with 5 bases between. Germline-derived CDR1 and CDR2 are MNHNS and SASEGT. The CDR3 is 11 residues long. For the CDR3, the DNA is TGTGCCAGCAGGGAGTACACTGAAGCTTTCTTT. It encodes CASREYTEAFF.

The gene calls are TRBV5-1 and TRBJ2-7, with TRBD1 matching 7 bases. CDR3 length: 14 amino acids. The V gene's germline CDR1 is SGHRS and CDR2 YFSETQ. Unmatched junction bases numbered 4, after V lost 0 bases and J lost 4 bases. The CDR3 here is CASSLAGQEYEQYF. CDR3 DNA: TGCGCCAGCAGCTTGGCCGGACAGGAATACGAGCAGTACTTC. The whole variable domain, filled in from reference TRBV5-1 and TRBJ2-7, reads KAGVTQTPRYLIKTRGQQVTLSCSPISGHRSVSWYQQTPGQGLQFLFEYFSETQRNKGNFPGRFSGRQFSNSRSEMNVSTLELGDSALYLCASSLAGQEYEQYFGPGTRLTVT.

The chain employs TRBV6-5 and TRBJ2-7; TRBD1 aligns across 8 bases. Per the germline V gene, CDR1 is MNHEY and CDR2 is SVGAGI. The V gene end was trimmed by 5 bases and the J gene end by 1 base; junction bases not matched to a gene: 7. This CDR3 region has 15 residues. CDR3 bases: TGTGCCAGCAGTCCCCGGACAGGGTATTCCTACGAGCAGTACTTC. Protein product: CASSPRTGYSYEQYF.

The chain joins TRBV10-3 to TRBJ1-2; D remains unclear. Trimming pared 6 bases from V and 8 bases from J, leaving 19 bases between. The CDR3 spans 14 residues. Germline V gene lookup returns CDR1 ENHRY and CDR2 SYGVKD. The CDR3 spells CAIRTREGDIGYTF. CDR3 nucleotide sequence: TGTGCCATCAGAACACGGGAGGGCGACATAGGCTACACCTTC.

The rearrangement uses TRBV18 and TRBJ2-3; 7 nucleotides agree with TRBD1. J gave up 3 bases and V 0 bases, and 6 bases lay outside the gene matches. CDR1 is KGHSH and CDR2 is LQKENI in the germline V gene. This CDR3 is built from 16 residues. The CDR3 here is CASSPPIQGKTDTQYF. CDR3 sequence (DNA): TGTGCCAGCTCACCACCGATACAGGGGAAGACAGATACGCAGTATTTT.